These 27 T cell receptor beta chains were all obtained from the same sample, sequenced in a study of lymphopenia after photon versus proton radiotherapy. Assay used: immunoSEQ multiplex PCR; TCRdb lists only in-frame clones, some missing. Altogether about 20,000 clones are present, around four fifths being singletons, with the ten largest covering 2.9%. This sample comprised peripheral blood, obtained from a patient treated with photon-based radiotherapy. Receptor source: a woman aged 45-60 years with pancreatic cancer.

This sequence joins TRBV29-1 and TRBJ1-3, with a weak D call TRBD1 (5 bases). CDR1 SQVTM and CDR2 ANQGSEA come from the germline V gene. Trimming pared 3 bases from V and 1 base from J, leaving 16 bases between. The CDR3 extends over 16 amino acids. The CDR3 region is CSVEWGVGSSGNTIYF. The DNA of the CDR3 is TGCAGCGTTGAGTGGGGGGTCGGGTCATCTGGAAACACCATATATTTT.

V is TRBV27 and J is TRBJ1-1; D is undetermined. Germline CDR1 and CDR2: MNHEY and SMNVEV (reference sequence). The V gene lost 5 bases and the J gene lost 1 base, with 14 bases spanning the gap. The length of the CDR3 is 15 residues. The CDR3 sequence is CASSLRPGANTEAFF. CDR3 nucleotide sequence: TGTGCCAGCAGTCTTAGACCGGGAGCGAACACTGAAGCTTTCTTT.

The chain recombines TRBV5-8 with TRBJ1-5, with D hard to call. The germline V gene encodes CDR1 SGHTS and CDR2 YDEGEE. The CDR3 is made up of 13 amino acids. Trimming pared 3 bases from V and 0 bases from J, leaving 4 bases between. The CDR3 region is CASSYSSNQPQHF. DNA of the CDR3: TGTGCCAGCAGCTATAGTAGCAATCAGCCCCAGCATTTT.

The chain combines TRBV18 with TRBJ1-3, with D unclear. The CDR3 length is 15 residues. The V gene's germline CDR1 is KGHSH and CDR2 LQKENI. Trimming shortened V by 2 bases and J by 0 bases, and 8 bases separated the two germline ends. The CDR3 protein is CASSPWVTSGNTIYF. CDR3 DNA sequence: TGTGCCAGCTCACCATGGGTTACCTCTGGAAACACCATATATTTT.

This clone appeared a single time. The chain has TRBV28 and TRBJ1-1; TRBD1 is a possible D gene (5 bases). The V gene lost 5 bases and the J gene lost 8 bases, with 9 bases spanning the gap. The germline CDR1 and CDR2 sequences are MDHEN and SYDVKM. This CDR3 has 11 residues. The DNA of the CDR3 is TGTGCCAGCAGTCCCCACAGGGAAGCTTTCTTT. Translating gives CASSPHREAFF.

Details on this clone: One end of the junction fails to match germline, which may point to a read error. CDR3 amino acids: CASTVGVQKGTGELFF. DNA for the CDR3: TGTGCCAGCACCGTAGGGGTTCAGAAGGGCACCGGGGAGCTGTTTTTT. The chain combines TRBV9 with TRBJ2-2, with a possible D match to TRBD1 (5 bases). CDR3 length equals 16 residues. Germline V gene data show CDR1 as SGDLS and CDR2 as YYNGEE.

This chain connects TRBV6-5 to TRBJ2-7, with a tentative D call TRBD1 (5 bases). Trimming left V 4 bases short and J 7 bases short, with 11 bases between. CDR1 is MNHEY, CDR2 SVGAGI, per germline. CDR3 size: 12 residues. This chain's CDR3 is CASSSQGYEQYF. DNA of the CDR3: TGTGCCAGCAGTTCGCAGGGATATGAGCAGTACTTC.

The rearrangement links TRBV28 to TRBJ1-5, with D perhaps TRBD1 (6 bases). CDR1 and CDR2 (germline): MDHEN, SYDVKM. The CDR3 runs to 13 residues. V lost 8 bases and J lost 2, with 10 bases in between. CDR3 bases: TGTGCCAGCCAAAACAGGGGCAATCAGCCCCAGCATTTT. Translating it yields CASQNRGNQPQHF.

The V and J genes are TRBV11-3 and TRBJ2-5; tentative D call: TRBD2 (6 bases). CDR1 and CDR2 (germline): SGHNT, YENEEA. CDR3 length equals 16 residues. Trimming stripped 3 bases from V and 1 base from J, with 15 bases between. CDR3 DNA sequence: TGTGCCAGCAGCTTGGGGTGGAGGGTTCCCCAAGAGACCCAGTACTTC. This codes for CASSLGWRVPQETQYF.

CDR3 bases: TGTGCCAGCAGTGTATCGGAGGGTACAGATACGCAGTATTTT. It specifies CASSVSEGTDTQYF. The chain is built from TRBV6-1 and TRBJ2-3; the D gene is possibly TRBD2 (6 bases). V gave up 4 bases and J gave up 3 bases, with 11 bases separating them. This CDR3 spans 14 amino acids. The germline V gene encodes CDR1 MNHNS and CDR2 SASEGT.

The rearrangement joins TRBV4-1 to TRBJ2-3; D call uncertain. V lost 1 base to trimming and J lost 0 bases, with 5 bases between them. This CDR3 has 14 residues. The germline V gene has CDR1 MGHRA and CDR2 YSYEKL. This CDR3 is CASSQGGSTDTQYF. The CDR3 coding sequence is TGCGCCAGCAGCCAAGGGGGTAGCACAGATACGCAGTATTTT.

In DNA, the CDR3 is TGTGCCAGCAGTGCCTACGACGGCGGCTCCTACGAGCAGTACTTC. Translated: CASSAYDGGSYEQYF. The gene calls are TRBV6-1 and TRBJ2-7; D is undetermined. This CDR3 comprises 15 residues. Per the germline V gene, CDR1 is MNHNS and CDR2 is SASEGT. Trimming took 4 bases from V and 0 from J, leaving 13 bases between them.

In nucleotides, the CDR3 is TGCAGCGTTGAAGGGACTAGCGGGAGGGCGAACACCGGGGAGCTGTTTTTT. Protein sequence: CSVEGTSGRANTGELFF. This sequence joins TRBV29-1 and TRBJ2-2, with TRBD2 matching over 15 bases. The CDR3 totals 17 residues. The ends lost 1 base at V and 0 bases at J; junction bases unmatched: 0. Germline loops: CDR1 SQVTM, CDR2 ANQGSEA.

V is TRBV29-1 and J is TRBJ1-2; 8 nucleotides align to TRBD1. The CDR3 has 12 residues. Per the germline V gene, CDR1 is SQVTM and CDR2 is ANQGSEA. The trim removed 4 bases at V and 6 bases at J, leaving 4 bases unmatched. CDR3 amino acids: CSVGTGRNGYTF. CDR3 sequence (DNA): TGCAGCGTTGGGACAGGGAGAAATGGCTACACCTTC.

The chain employs TRBV13 and TRBJ2-1, with 7 bases that match TRBD1. There are 14 residues in the CDR3. Germline V CDR1 and CDR2: PRHDT, FYEKMQ (reference sequence). V shed 1 base and J 7 bases; nucleotides not matched to a gene: 4. In DNA, the CDR3 is TGTGCCAGCAGCTTAGACAGGGGCGGGAATGAGCAGTTCTTC. This translates into CASSLDRGGNEQFF.

The gene calls are TRBV11-3 and TRBJ2-1; tentatively, D is TRBD1 or TRBD2 (5 bases each). Germline V gives CDR1 SGHNT, CDR2 YENEEA. The CDR3 covers 17 residues. V dropped 5 bases and J dropped 9 bases, with 26 bases sitting between them. The CDR3 region is CASSLSTGSGTPGEQFF. The CDR3 coding sequence is TGTGCCAGCAGCCTGTCGACCGGGTCCGGGACCCCGGGTGAGCAGTTCTTC.

The chain joins TRBV29-1 to TRBJ2-5, with 10 bases lining up with TRBD2. The CDR3 covers 14 residues. Per the germline V gene, CDR1 is SQVTM and CDR2 is ANQGSEA. With V trimmed by 1 base and J by 3 bases, 2 bases remained unmatched. CDR3 sequence reads: CSVEASGGKETQYF. The CDR3 region has the DNA TGCAGCGTTGAAGCTAGCGGGGGTAAAGAGACCCAGTACTTC.

Only one count was recorded for this clone. The V call is TRBV11-2, the J call TRBJ2-7; 9 bases line up with TRBD1. This CDR3 region has 14 residues. Germline V lookup: CDR1 SGHAT, CDR2 FQNNGV. J gave up 3 bases and V 5 bases, and 5 bases lay outside the gene matches. The CDR3, as DNA: TGTGCCAGCAGCCCGGGACAGGGATACTACGAGCAGTACTTC. It translates to CASSPGQGYYEQYF.

The chain recombines TRBV5-1 with TRBJ2-7; possibly TRBD1 or TRBD2 for D (5 bases each). This CDR3 has 14 amino acids. V lost 5 bases, J lost 3 bases, and 15 bases lay in between. Germline V gene sequence: CDR1 SGHRS, CDR2 YFSETQ. CDR3 sequence reads: CASRASRGLYEQYF. The CDR3, as DNA: TGCGCCAGCAGGGCCTCGAGGGGCCTCTACGAGCAGTACTTC.

The rearrangement links TRBV13 to TRBJ1-1, with 10 bases matching TRBD1. CDR1 and CDR2 from the germline V gene are PRHDT and FYEKMQ (reference sequence). The length of the CDR3 is 16 residues. J gave up 2 bases and V 4 bases, and 7 bases lay outside the gene matches. The CDR3 here is CASSSGTGVVNTEAFF. In DNA form, the CDR3 reads TGTGCCAGCAGCTCCGGGACAGGGGTCGTCAACACTGAAGCTTTCTTT. Full variable domain (missing parts from reference TRBV13 and TRBJ1-1): AAGVIQSPRHLIKEKRETATLKCYPIPRHDTVYWYQQGPGQDPQFLISFYEKMQSDKGSIPDRFSAQQFSDYHSELNMSSLELGDSALYFCASSSGTGVVNTEAFFGQGTRLTVV.

This chain uses TRBV7-9 with TRBJ2-7, with D maybe TRBD2 (5 bases). Deletions cut 5 bases from V and 3 bases from J, with 17 bases between. This CDR3 has 15 residues. In germline, CDR1 is SEHNR, CDR2 FQNEAQ (reference sequence). CDR3 protein: CASSPQEGTIYEQYF. In DNA form, the CDR3 reads TGTGCCAGCAGCCCGCAAGAGGGCACTATCTACGAGCAGTACTTC.

The chain joins TRBV5-8 to TRBJ2-2; D is uncertain. The CDR3 has 13 amino acids. Germline V CDR1 and CDR2: SGHTS, YDEGEE. Trimming took 0 bases from V and 6 from J, leaving 6 bases between them. CDR3 bases: TGTGCCAGCAGCTTGGCTCTCGCCGGGGAGCTGTTTTTT. Translated, it gives CASSLALAGELFF. Based on the CDR3 plus reference TRBV5-8 and TRBJ2-2, the full variable domain is EAGVTQSPTHLIKTRGQQATLRCSPISGHTSVYWYQQALGLGLQFLLWYDEGEERNRGNFPPRFSGRQFPNYSSELNVNALELEDSALYLCASSLALAGELFFGEGSRLTVL.

The chain is built from TRBV4-2 and TRBJ2-1; 8 bases fit TRBD1. V shed 2 bases, J shed 9 bases, and the junction held 12 bases outside the gene matches. Germline assignment: CDR1 LGHNA and CDR2 YNFKEQ. This CDR3 has 16 amino acids. CDR3 protein: CASSQPPTGEQGEQFF. The CDR3 bases are TGTGCCAGCAGCCAACCCCCGACAGGGGAGCAGGGTGAGCAGTTCTTC.

Only a few counts were recorded for this clone. This chain links TRBV27 with TRBJ1-5; possible D gene TRBD1, 5 bases. V was shortened by 4 bases and J by 1 base, with 8 bases between the two germline ends. Germline CDR1 MNHEY, CDR2 SMNVEV (reference sequence). The CDR3 covers 14 residues. Here the CDR3 reads CASSSAGSNQPQHF. CDR3 DNA: TGTGCCAGCAGTTCCGCAGGGAGCAATCAGCCCCAGCATTTT.

The genes are TRBV7-2 and TRBJ2-7; the D gene is possibly TRBD1 (6 bases). Germline V gene sequence: CDR1 SGHTA, CDR2 FQGNSA. This CDR3 is 14 amino acids long. The ends were cut back, 5 bases at V and 1 base at J, with 12 bases in the middle. The CDR3 nucleotides are TGTGCCAGCAGCCCGAGGGGGTTATCCTACGAGCAGTACTTC. Translation: CASSPRGLSYEQYF.

The V call is TRBV27, the J call TRBJ2-3, with 16 nucleotides matching TRBD2. The V gene's germline CDR1 is MNHEY and CDR2 SMNVEV (reference sequence). There are 19 residues in the CDR3. Trimming at V came to 0 bases and at J to 10 bases, leaving 13 bases not matched to a gene. CDR3 residues: CASSLSELGLAGGPGPQYF. DNA for the CDR3: TGTGCCAGCAGTTTATCTGAATTGGGACTAGCGGGAGGGCCAGGACCGCAGTATTTT.

V is TRBV4-3 and J is TRBJ2-1; the match to TRBD2 covers 11 bases. The V and J ends lost 1 base and 12 bases, in that order; junction bases with no gene match: 8. The CDR3 loop spans 15 amino acids. The germline CDR1 and CDR2 sequences are LGHNA and YSLEER. This CDR3 reads CASSQGHRLAGMQFF. CDR3 DNA: TGCGCCAGCAGCCAAGGACATCGACTAGCGGGAATGCAGTTCTTC.